The TCR beta chain described here comes from a study of cytomegalovirus exposure and HLA in healthy donors (dated by TCRdb to the late 2010s). The study in broad terms: An earlier analysis of approximately 590 of the donors reported 250 to 300 Gb of sequence data and 117 million unique TCR beta sequences from some 180 million T cells. About 280 gigabases of sequencing data and roughly 90 million unique TCR sequences were included in an early release covering roughly 700 HLA-typed donors. Of the 350 to 450 genotyped donors, 81% were placed in the genetic ancestry cluster associated with self-reported Caucasian donors. The study aimed to test whether cataloging public T cell receptors could reveal signatures of past pathogen exposure. The study profiled the T cell repertoires of 666 subjects by immunosequencing and related them to cytomegalovirus serostatus. Along with the roughly 670-subject first cohort, a separate validation cohort of over 90 different subjects was used. High-throughput TCR immunosequencing, statistical association of individual TCRs with disease status, and machine learning were combined to predict cytomegalovirus infection status. A later analysis re-analyzed previously published TCR beta repertoires from roughly 690 donors and added high-resolution HLA genotyping to study TCR occurrence patterns. Rather than drawing on any new phenotypic data, the later analysis identified candidate immune exposures from TCR beta sequences and the way those sequences occurred across donors. In an earlier analysis of 587 of the donors, high-throughput TCR beta sequencing was used to judge whether each TCR beta V gene segment behaved as functional or pseudogenic. Alongside the repertoire data, information on donor age, sex, ethnicity and CMV serostatus was compiled. Genome-wide SNP genotypes for about three fifths of the 666 donors were used in a later genetic analysis, which treated that subset as a discovery cohort. Every discovery cohort repertoire had been produced on one sequencing platform. HLA typing included class I and class II loci at four-digit resolution. The number of donors typed differed by locus, with roughly 620-630 for A, B, C, DRB1 and DQB1, more than 500 for DQA1, about 610 for DPA1, and some 440 for DPB1. A few DR-DQ haplotypes were handled as single units for association and clustering because linkage in the cohort was strong. Across approximately 400 genotyped donors of the cohort, an average of about 240,000 unique TCR beta nucleotide sequences per donor were sequenced, and roughly 17% of those sequences were non-productive.

Libraries were prepared through the immunoSEQ multiplex PCR assay. The multiplex PCR relied on a mix of 60 forward primers for TCR Vbeta segments and 13 reverse primers for TCR Jbeta segments. Amplification of the CDR3 region of rearranged TCR beta genes was performed with a multiplex PCR assay on genomic DNA. On the Illumina HiSeq System, the amplified TCR beta libraries were sequenced as 87-base-pair reads. In the original analysis: A later analysis tallied some 79 million unique TCR beta chains across the approximately 670 repertoires, and about 12 million of those chains were shared by two or more donors. Raw reads were error-corrected and collapsed into unique sequences with a nearest-neighbor algorithm that merged closely related sequences to remove PCR and sequencing errors. CDR3 sequences were aligned to IMGT reference sequences to assign V, D and J gene segments. For a sequence to be retained, a match of at least six nucleotides was required to both a V gene segment and a J gene segment. Rearrangements were called productive when the CDR3 lacked stop codons and stayed in frame with V and J; all others were non-productive. CDR3 was defined by IMGT convention, running from the second conserved V-encoded cysteine to the conserved J-encoded phenylalanine. The earlier analysis of some 540 of the donors excluded any sequence lacking an unambiguous match to a single V gene segment. In an earlier analysis of 450 to 750 of the donors, a V segment was called functional when productive rearrangements were above 56.7%, and segregating when the standard deviation between donors exceeded 5%. To diagnose cytomegalovirus status from the catalog of TCR beta chain sequences, a statistical classification framework was built. In a later analysis, V and J genes were assigned by comparing TCR nucleotide sequences against IMGT/GENE-DB human TR gene sequences. A later analysis assigned CDR3 sequences and most-parsimonious VDJ recombination scenarios with the TCRdist pipeline. In a later analysis, each TCR beta chain was defined by its CDR3 amino acid sequence together with its V-gene family, and reads without a unique V-gene family were excluded. A later analysis removed 600 or so highly shared, low-generation-probability nucleotide sequences to deal with suspected cross-contamination and a sequencing artifact. A later analysis calculated a clonal expansion index for each public chain from normalized within-repertoire ranks of inferred template counts. In a later analysis, generation probabilities were computed with a VDJ recombination model fitted to out-of-frame rearrangements, and the resulting probabilities were checked against IGoR. In a later analysis, TCR-TCR, TCR-HLA and TCR-CMV co-occurrence was scored with hypergeometric tests, and a repertoire-size bias correction was applied to TCR pairs. To estimate false discovery rates, a later analysis permuted the HLA or CMV assignments 20 times. In a later analysis, co-occurring TCRs were grouped using DBSCAN, with TCRdist sequence similarity added in when clustering inside HLA-allele-positive subsets. Repertoires with fewer than 30,000 or more than 120,000 public chains, plus five repertoires with anomalous nucleotide sharing, were excluded from co-occurrence clustering. In its TCRdb copy, this immuneACCESS table keeps in-frame sequences only and misses some clones. Where compared with another copy, unresolved V genes explain less than half of these, and the others have no known cause. V, J and clone size derive from that table, while D and trimming were established from the DNA sequence. In this sample the table shows over 100,000 clones, approximately 82% of which occur a single time. The ten largest clones represent 1.5% of the sample.

What the authors observed across the whole study: Sequencing depth was assumed to be roughly uniform across donors in the presence/absence analyses, though that assumption may not hold. At a false discovery rate of 0.05, a later analysis linked about 16,000 TCR beta sequences to specific HLA alleles. According to a later analysis, TCR association rates differed among HLA loci, with DRB1 alleles showing the most associated TCRs and HLA-C alleles showing the fewest. According to a later analysis, most CMV-associated TCR beta chains appeared to be HLA-restricted, and the HLA associations seemed to be driven largely by CMV exposure. In a later analysis, HLA-associated TCR beta chains were found to be more clonally expanded and to have lower generation probabilities than equally common non-associated chains. Linkage disequilibrium might explain the correlated functional status among segregating V segments, but an unknown experimental factor could not be excluded. An earlier analysis of approximately 530 of the donors showed that most TCR beta V segments appeared in productive rearrangements either about 90% or about 30% of the time, which broadly matched IMGT annotations. The study gave a list of more than 150 TCR beta chains associated with cytomegalovirus. Only TCR beta chains were sequenced in this cohort, and the absence of alpha or paired-chain data limited detectable features. Some IMGT-functional V segments, including TRBV6-2 and TRBV6-3, could not be distinguished by the 87-base-pair reads and were therefore excluded. In a later genetic analysis, a missense DCLRE1C variant was associated with V-gene and J-gene trimming of TCR beta chains, and the association was replicated in an independent cohort. A later genetic analysis reported fewer N-insertions in productive TCRs among donors in an Asian-associated ancestry cluster than the roughly 700-donor mean. It was suggested by the authors that the approach could potentially be generalized to other disease states and immunological phenotypes. A further reported finding was that TCR beta sequences accurately predicted the HLA-A and HLA-B alleles for most subjects in the first cohort. Assigning TCR associations to individual alleles was difficult when HLA alleles, especially DR and DQ, strongly co-occurred. While some public TCRs were present in many individuals, most TCR sequences turned up only very rarely across donors. Because counts were too low, about 18 rarely observed V segments, including chromosome 9 orphons, were excluded from the earlier analysis of 587 of the donors. A cluster of highly shared sequence variants was judged likely to represent a technical artifact of the sequencing pipeline. Three of the identified cytomegalovirus-associated TCR beta chains were confirmed in vitro to be specific for cytomegalovirus antigens. For the cohort, immune exposure information was limited to CMV serostatus. Because HLA typing was unavailable for some donors at each locus, only the typed subset was used in association tests. The classifier was reported to diagnose cytomegalovirus status with high specificity and sensitivity in both the original and validation cohorts. A later analysis reported that several top co-occurrence clusters appeared linked to parvovirus B19, influenza, CMV and Epstein-Barr virus.

CDR1 and CDR2 are read off the germline V gene (reference sequence) as LNHNV and YYDKDF. The cysteine opens and the phenylalanine closes a CDR3 of 15 amino acids. The read is trimmed to its CDR3 DNA, 45 bases read in frame from base 1. In total, approximately 700 healthy bone marrow donors made up the cohort. All cohort members were sampled while nominally healthy, although unrecorded immune exposures were likely present. The donor was CMV seronegative and was included in the group of about 350 seronegative cohort members. Every donor gave a peripheral blood sample, and the peripheral blood mononuclear cells from that sample were used for TCR beta sequencing. The Qiagen DNeasy Blood Extraction Kit was used to extract genomic DNA from the blood cell samples. As to this clone: The clone's antigen remains unknown. Relative to the germline gene, one junction end is altered; a read error may explain this. The same CDR3 can be traced to other DNA sequences in this sample.

The V and J segments used are TRBV15 and TRBJ2-7; D gene: possibly TRBD1, on 5 matching bases. Sequencing was done on a sample of PBMCs. The sequence was collected from a female donor in good health and CMV-seronegative. The CDR3 protein: CATSRDGAGTYEQYF. The sequenced DNA: TGTGCCACCAGTAGAGATGGGGCAGGGACCTACGAGCAGTACTTC.